Presented here are 15 T cell receptor beta chains from one specimen sequenced in a study of T cell changes during pregnancy in multiple sclerosis. Assay: immunoSEQ multiplex PCR; the TCRdb copy retains only in-frame clones and omits some. The top ten clones hold over 1% of a sample with some 41,000 clones, 80% to 90% of them seen once. The sequences come from CD4+ T cells from peripheral blood mononuclear cells, collected after pregnancy. Every receptor here comes from a female donor with multiple sclerosis, enrolled in a pregnancy study.

The rearrangement uses TRBV28 and TRBJ1-5, with TRBD1 identical over 8 bases. V shed 6 bases, J shed 5 bases, and the junction held 3 bases outside the gene matches. The CDR3 has 13 residues. The germline CDR1 and CDR2 sequences are MDHEN and SYDVKM. CDR3 amino acids: CASRLQGDQPQHF. For the CDR3, the DNA is TGTGCCAGCAGACTACAGGGGGATCAGCCCCAGCATTTT.

The rearrangement joins TRBV30 to TRBJ2-7, with D perhaps matching TRBD2 (5 bases). The germline V gene encodes CDR1 GTSNPN and CDR2 SVGIG (reference sequence). V was cut by 0 bases and J by 3 bases, with 12 bases left in between. This CDR3 is built from 14 residues. The CDR3 nucleotides are TGTGCCTGGAGTGTAGGAGGCGGAAGCTACGAGCAGTACTTC. It translates to CAWSVGGGSYEQYF.

CDR3 loop: CAILPGQGDLPSGRAYNEQFF. As DNA, the CDR3 is TGTGCCATCCTCCCCGGACAGGGGGATCTACCTAGCGGGAGGGCATACAATGAGCAGTTCTTC. This chain connects TRBV10-3 to TRBJ2-1; 12 positions agree with TRBD2. CDR3 length equals 21 residues. The V and J ends lost 8 bases and 4 bases, in that order; junction bases with no gene match: 24. From germline, CDR1 is ENHRY and CDR2 SYGVKD.

The CDR3 spells CASSVGQTDLYEQYF. The CDR3 DNA reads TGTGCCAGCAGCGTAGGGCAGACAGACCTTTACGAGCAGTACTTC. This rearrangement joins TRBV9 to TRBJ2-7; D is possibly TRBD1 (5 bases). Germline values: CDR1 SGDLS, CDR2 YYNGEE. V lost 0 bases and J 4 bases, leaving 14 bases between the germline ends. This CDR3 spans 15 amino acids.

J is TRBJ2-3 and V is TRBV27; 7 bases agree with TRBD2. CDR1 is MNHEY and CDR2 is SMNVEV in the germline V gene (reference sequence). J was trimmed by 3 bases and V by 4 bases; bases with no gene match: 13. The length of the CDR3 is 17 residues. CDR3 bases: TGTGCCAGCAGTTCCCTACGGGGGGTAGGGGTGACAGATACGCAGTATTTT. Residues: CASSSLRGVGVTDTQYF.

This clone was found once. The chain employs TRBV10-1 and TRBJ2-1; 11 bases are shared with TRBD2. The CDR3 has 16 residues. Losses at the gene ends were 2 bases for V and 7 bases for J; bases not matched to a gene: 7. Germline lookup yields CDR1 WNHNN and CDR2 SYGVQD (reference sequence). The CDR3 reads CASSESVAGGRNEQFF. For the CDR3, the DNA is TGCGCCAGCAGTGAGAGTGTAGCGGGAGGGCGGAATGAGCAGTTCTTC.

In its sample, this clone was seen once. This chain connects TRBV2 to TRBJ1-2, with D possibly being TRBD1 (6 bases). The CDR3 length is 12 residues. V lost 7 bases and J lost 8, with 14 bases in between. Germline V gene lookup returns CDR1 SNHLY and CDR2 FYNNEI. The CDR3 DNA sequence: TGTGCCAGCAACAGGGACACCAGAGGCTACACCTTC. Protein product: CASNRDTRGYTF.

The genes are TRBV19 and TRBJ1-1, with D perhaps matching TRBD1 (6 bases). The CDR3 is made up of 12 amino acids. V lost 2 bases and J lost 12, with 13 bases in between. Germline V lookup: CDR1 LNHDA, CDR2 SQIVND (reference sequence). The CDR3 DNA follows: TGTGCCAGTAGTATACCACAGGGAGTTTCTTTCTTT. As protein: CASSIPQGVSFF.

This clone is categorized as medium-sized. The V call is TRBV4-1, the J call TRBJ1-1; D perhaps matches TRBD1 (6 bases). Trimming took 0 bases from V and 8 from J, leaving 19 bases between them. Germline V gives CDR1 MGHRA, CDR2 YSYEKL. CDR3 length equals 16 residues. The CDR3 sequence: CASSQESDFRGGEAFF. The CDR3 nucleotides are TGCGCCAGCAGCCAAGAATCCGACTTTCGAGGGGGAGAAGCTTTCTTT.

The chain carries TRBV9 and TRBJ1-4; tentatively, D is TRBD1 (6 bases). This CDR3 contains 18 residues. Germline CDR1 reads SGDLS; CDR2 reads YYNGEE. V dropped 0 bases and J dropped 8 bases, with 23 bases sitting between them. CDR3 sequence: CASSVAGGAAVVREKLFF. The CDR3 nucleotides are TGTGCCAGCAGCGTAGCGGGGGGGGCTGCCGTGGTGAGAGAAAAACTGTTTTTT.

The chain recombines TRBV4-1 with TRBJ2-3; 8 bases fit TRBD1. The J segment lost 0 bases and the V segment lost 0 bases, leaving 2 bases of the junction unmatched. Germline V gene lookup returns CDR1 MGHRA and CDR2 YSYEKL. This CDR3 contains 16 residues. CDR3 in DNA: TGCGCCAGCAGCCAAGACCGGGACAGGAGCACAGATACGCAGTATTTT. Translated, it gives CASSQDRDRSTDTQYF.

V and J are TRBV7-2 and TRBJ1-5; TRBD1 is a possible D gene (6 bases). Trimming pared 5 bases from V and 2 bases from J, leaving 7 bases between. CDR1 SGHTA and CDR2 FQGNSA come from the germline V gene. The CDR3 totals 13 residues. The CDR3 bases are TGTGCCAGCAGCCGACAGGGCAATCAGCCCCAGCATTTT. Its protein is CASSRQGNQPQHF.

A single count supports this clone. The chain combines TRBV30 with TRBJ2-3, with D maybe TRBD1 (6 bases). This CDR3 comprises 15 residues. CDR1 is GTSNPN and CDR2 is SVGIG in the germline V gene (reference sequence). The germline V and J ends were trimmed by 3 bases and 4 bases, with 17 bases remaining between them. CDR3 in DNA: TGTGCCTGGAGCCGGGCAGGGGAACTTTCAGATACGCAGTATTTT. This encodes CAWSRAGELSDTQYF. Using reference TRBV30 and TRBJ2-3 for the parts outside the CDR3, the full variable domain is SQTIHQWPATLVQPVGSPLSLECTVEGTSNPNLYWYRQAAGRGLQLLFYSVGIGQISSEVPQNLSASRPQDRQFILSSKKLLLSDSGFYLCAWSRAGELSDTQYFGPGTRLTVL.

This clone came up a few times. The rearrangement uses TRBV5-1 and TRBJ1-2; D uncertain. CDR1 is SGHRS, CDR2 YFSETQ, per germline. This CDR3 region has 14 residues. V was shortened by 0 bases and J by 4 bases, with 10 bases between the two germline ends. Written as DNA, the CDR3 is TGCGCCAGCAGCTTGGATCCGGGGAGCTATGGCTACACCTTC. The encoded protein is CASSLDPGSYGYTF.

The V call is TRBV7-2, the J call TRBJ1-1, with TRBD1 identical over 9 bases. Trimming took 2 bases from V and 8 from J; bases not matched to a gene: 15. The CDR3 runs 17 residues. Germline CDR1 and CDR2: SGHTA and FQGNSA. CDR3 residues: CASSLPLQGARNREAFF. As DNA, the CDR3 is TGTGCCAGCAGCTTACCTTTACAGGGGGCGAGGAATAGGGAAGCTTTCTTT. The whole variable domain, remainder taken from reference TRBV7-2 and TRBJ1-1, is GAGVSQSPSNKVTEKGKDVELRCDPISGHTALYWYRQSLGQGLEFLIYFQGNSAPDKSGLPSDRFSAERTGGSVSTLTIQRTQQEDSAVYLCASSLPLQGARNREAFFGQGTRLTVV.